The sequence of this TCR beta chain was determined in a study of cytomegalovirus exposure and HLA in healthy donors. Study-level information: Genotyping of roughly 400 donors showed that 80% to 90% belonged to the Caucasian-associated ancestry cluster.

Primers for the PCR totalled 60 Vbeta and 13 Jbeta. Data came from immunoSEQ multiplex PCR; TCRdb stores just in-frame clones and leaves some out. The table lists about 84,000 clones, roughly 64% of them singletons. Germline V gene sequence: CDR1 SGHAT, CDR2 FQNNGV. This CDR3 contains 14 residues. V was pared by 3 bases and J by 4 bases, with 5 bases of the junction left unmatched. This receptor was identified in a woman in her thirties or forties in good health and CMV-seropositive. The sequenced sample was PBMCs. The J gene is TRBJ1-1, the V gene TRBV11-2; TRBD1 matches 7 bases. The chain's CDR3 is CASSFAGTATEAFF. Here the CDR3 DNA reads TGTGCCAGCAGCTTCGCCGGGACAGCCACTGAAGCTTTCTTT.